This entry features one T cell receptor (beta chain) sequence. There are 16 residues in the CDR3. These data are taken from a study of CXCR4 blockade with PD-1 therapy in pancreatic cancer. Sequencing used immunoSEQ multiplex PCR; TCRdb keeps in-frame clones, though not all of them. In the table there are approximately 17,000 clones, 55% to 85% of which are singletons. The sequence was collected from a human donor with pancreatic ductal adenocarcinoma. This chain joins TRBV7-5 and TRBJ1-3. TRBV7-5 is listed as a pseudogene. The sequencing input was tumor tissue. The CDR3 spells CASSLANARAGNTIYF. CDR3 DNA: TGTGCCAGCAGCTTAGCTAATGCTAGGGCTGGAAACACCATATATTTT.